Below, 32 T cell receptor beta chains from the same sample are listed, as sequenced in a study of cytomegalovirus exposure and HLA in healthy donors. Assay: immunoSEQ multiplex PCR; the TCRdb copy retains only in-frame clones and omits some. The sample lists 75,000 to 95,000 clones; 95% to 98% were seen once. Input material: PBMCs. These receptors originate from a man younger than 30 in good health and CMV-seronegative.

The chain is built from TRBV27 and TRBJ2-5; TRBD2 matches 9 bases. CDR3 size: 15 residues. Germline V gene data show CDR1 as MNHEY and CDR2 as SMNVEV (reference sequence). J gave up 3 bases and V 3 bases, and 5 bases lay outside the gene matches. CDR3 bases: TGTGCCAGCAGTTTTCTGGCGGGGGGGGAAGAGACCCAGTACTTC. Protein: CASSFLAGGEETQYF.

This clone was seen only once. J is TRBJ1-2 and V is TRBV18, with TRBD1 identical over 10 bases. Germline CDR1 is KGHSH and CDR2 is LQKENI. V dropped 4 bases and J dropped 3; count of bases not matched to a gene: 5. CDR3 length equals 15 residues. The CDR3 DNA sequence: TGTGCCAGCTCACTGGACAGGGGGAAGGACTATGGCTACACCTTC. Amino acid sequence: CASSLDRGKDYGYTF.

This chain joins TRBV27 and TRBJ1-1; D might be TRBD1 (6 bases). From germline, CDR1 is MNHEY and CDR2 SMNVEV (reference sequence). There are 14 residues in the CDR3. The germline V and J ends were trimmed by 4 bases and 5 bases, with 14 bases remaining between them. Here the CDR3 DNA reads TGTGCCAGCAGTTCCCGCACAGGGCGGACTGAAGCTTTCTTT. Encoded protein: CASSSRTGRTEAFF.

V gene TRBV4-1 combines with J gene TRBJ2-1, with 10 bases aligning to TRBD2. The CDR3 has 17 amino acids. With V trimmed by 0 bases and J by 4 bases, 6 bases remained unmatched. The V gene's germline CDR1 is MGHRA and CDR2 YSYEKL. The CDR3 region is CASSQERGLAIYNEQFF. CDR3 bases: TGCGCCAGCAGCCAAGAGAGGGGACTAGCGATATACAATGAGCAGTTCTTC.

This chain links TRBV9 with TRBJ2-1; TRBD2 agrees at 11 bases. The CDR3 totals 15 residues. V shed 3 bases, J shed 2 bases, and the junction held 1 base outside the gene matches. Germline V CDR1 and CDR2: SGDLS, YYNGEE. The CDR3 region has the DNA TGTGCCAGCAGCGAGGGACTAGCGGCCTACAATGAGCAGTTCTTC. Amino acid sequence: CASSEGLAAYNEQFF.

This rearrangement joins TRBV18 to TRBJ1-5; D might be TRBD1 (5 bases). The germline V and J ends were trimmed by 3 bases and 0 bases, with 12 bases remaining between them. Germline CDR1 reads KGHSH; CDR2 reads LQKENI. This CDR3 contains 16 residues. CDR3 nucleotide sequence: TGTGCCAGCTCACCGATGGCAGGGATTAGCAATCAGCCCCAGCATTTT. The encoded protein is CASSPMAGISNQPQHF.

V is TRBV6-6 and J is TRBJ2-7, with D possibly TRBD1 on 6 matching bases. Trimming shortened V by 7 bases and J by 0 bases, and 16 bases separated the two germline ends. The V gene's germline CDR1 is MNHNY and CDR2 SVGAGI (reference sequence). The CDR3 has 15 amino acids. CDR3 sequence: CASITGTPNSYEQYF. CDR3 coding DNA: TGTGCCAGCATTACCGGGACACCGAACTCCTACGAGCAGTACTTC.

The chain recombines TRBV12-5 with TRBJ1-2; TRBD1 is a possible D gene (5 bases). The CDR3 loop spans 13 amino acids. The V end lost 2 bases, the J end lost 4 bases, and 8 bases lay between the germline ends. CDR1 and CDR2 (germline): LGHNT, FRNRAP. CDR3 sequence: CASGLQGGYGYTF. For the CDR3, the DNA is TGTGCTAGTGGTTTGCAGGGAGGCTATGGCTACACCTTC.

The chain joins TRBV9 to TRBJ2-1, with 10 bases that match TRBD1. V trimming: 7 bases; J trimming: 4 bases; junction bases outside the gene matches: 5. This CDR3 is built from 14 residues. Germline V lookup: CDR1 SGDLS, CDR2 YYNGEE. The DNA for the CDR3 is TGTGCCAGCGGGGGACAGGGGATATACAATGAGCAGTTCTTC. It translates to CASGGQGIYNEQFF.

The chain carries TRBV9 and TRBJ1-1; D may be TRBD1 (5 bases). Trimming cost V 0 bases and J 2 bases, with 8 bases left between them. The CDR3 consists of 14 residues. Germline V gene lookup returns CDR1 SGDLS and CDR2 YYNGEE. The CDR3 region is CASSVVTGNTEAFF. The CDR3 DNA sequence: TGTGCCAGCAGCGTAGTAACAGGTAACACTGAAGCTTTCTTT.

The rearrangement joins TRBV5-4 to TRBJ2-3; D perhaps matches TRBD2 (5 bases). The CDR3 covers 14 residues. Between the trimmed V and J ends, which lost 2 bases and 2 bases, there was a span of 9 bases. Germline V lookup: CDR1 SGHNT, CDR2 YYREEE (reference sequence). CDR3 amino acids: CASSFPGFTDTQYF. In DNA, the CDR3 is TGTGCCAGCAGCTTCCCGGGATTCACAGATACGCAGTATTTT.

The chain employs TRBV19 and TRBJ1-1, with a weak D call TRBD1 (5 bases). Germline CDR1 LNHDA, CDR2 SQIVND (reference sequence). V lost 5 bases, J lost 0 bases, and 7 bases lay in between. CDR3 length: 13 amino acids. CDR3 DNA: TGTGCCAGTAGTGGACAAATGAACACTGAAGCTTTCTTT. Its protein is CASSGQMNTEAFF.

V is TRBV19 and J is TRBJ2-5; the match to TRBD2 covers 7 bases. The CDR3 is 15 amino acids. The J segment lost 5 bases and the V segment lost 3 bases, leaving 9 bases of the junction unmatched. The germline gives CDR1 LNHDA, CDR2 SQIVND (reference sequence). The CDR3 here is CASSIGLRGSETQYF. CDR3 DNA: TGTGCCAGTAGTATCGGGTTGCGGGGGTCGGAGACCCAGTACTTC.

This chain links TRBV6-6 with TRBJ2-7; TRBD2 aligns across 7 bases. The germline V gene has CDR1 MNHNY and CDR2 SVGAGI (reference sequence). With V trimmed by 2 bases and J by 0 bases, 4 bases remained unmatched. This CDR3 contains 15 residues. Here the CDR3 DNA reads TGTGCCAGCAGTTACGGGGGGGAGGGCTCCTACGAGCAGTACGTC. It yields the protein CASSYGGEGSYEQYV.

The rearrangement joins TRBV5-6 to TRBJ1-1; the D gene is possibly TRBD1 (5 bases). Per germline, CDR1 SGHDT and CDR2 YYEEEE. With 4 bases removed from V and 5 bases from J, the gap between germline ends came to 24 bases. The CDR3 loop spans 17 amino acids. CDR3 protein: CASSRTLGLGGRTEAFF. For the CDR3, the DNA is TGTGCCAGCAGCCGTACCTTAGGGTTGGGGGGGAGGACTGAAGCTTTCTTT.

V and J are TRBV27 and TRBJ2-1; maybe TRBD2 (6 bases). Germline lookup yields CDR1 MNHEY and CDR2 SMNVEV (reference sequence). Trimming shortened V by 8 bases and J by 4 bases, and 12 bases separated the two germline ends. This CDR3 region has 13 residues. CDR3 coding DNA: TGTGCCAGCGGCGCGGGGCGATACAATGAGCAGTTCTTC. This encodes CASGAGRYNEQFF.

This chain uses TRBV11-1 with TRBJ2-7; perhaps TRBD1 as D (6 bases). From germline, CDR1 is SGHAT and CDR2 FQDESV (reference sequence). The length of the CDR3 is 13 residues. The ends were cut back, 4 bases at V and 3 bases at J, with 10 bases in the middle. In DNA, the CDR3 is TGTGCCAGCAGCTCTCCCAGGGGCTACGAGCAGTACTTC. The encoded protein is CASSSPRGYEQYF.

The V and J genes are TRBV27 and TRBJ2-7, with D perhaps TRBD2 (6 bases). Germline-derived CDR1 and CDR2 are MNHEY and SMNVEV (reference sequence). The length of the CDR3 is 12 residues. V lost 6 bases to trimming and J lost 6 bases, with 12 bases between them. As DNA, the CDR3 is TGTGCCAGCAGATCGGGACTGGGCGAGCAGTACGTC. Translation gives CASRSGLGEQYV.

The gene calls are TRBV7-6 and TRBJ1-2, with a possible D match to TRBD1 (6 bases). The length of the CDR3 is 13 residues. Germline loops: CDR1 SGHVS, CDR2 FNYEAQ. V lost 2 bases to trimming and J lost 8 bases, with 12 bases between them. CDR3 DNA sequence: TGTGCCAGCAGCTTACAGCGCCAGGGGGGCTACACCTTC. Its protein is CASSLQRQGGYTF.

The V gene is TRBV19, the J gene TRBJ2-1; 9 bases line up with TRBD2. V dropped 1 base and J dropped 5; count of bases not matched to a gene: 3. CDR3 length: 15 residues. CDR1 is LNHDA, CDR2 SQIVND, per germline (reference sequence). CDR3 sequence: CASSIVAGAHNEQFF. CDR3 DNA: TGTGCCAGTAGTATAGTAGCGGGAGCTCACAATGAGCAGTTCTTC.

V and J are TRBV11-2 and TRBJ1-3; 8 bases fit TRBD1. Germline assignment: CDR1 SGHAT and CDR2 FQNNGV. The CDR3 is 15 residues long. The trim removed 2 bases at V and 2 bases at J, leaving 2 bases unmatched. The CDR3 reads CASSLRGQAGNTIYF. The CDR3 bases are TGTGCCAGCAGCTTAAGGGGACAGGCTGGAAACACCATATATTTT.

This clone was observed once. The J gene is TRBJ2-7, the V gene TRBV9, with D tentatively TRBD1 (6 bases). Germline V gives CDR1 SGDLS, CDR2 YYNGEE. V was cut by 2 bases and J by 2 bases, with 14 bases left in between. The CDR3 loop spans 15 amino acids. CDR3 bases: TGTGCCAGCAGCGTCCCAAGCAGGGGCCCCTACGAGCAGTACGTC. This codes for CASSVPSRGPYEQYV.

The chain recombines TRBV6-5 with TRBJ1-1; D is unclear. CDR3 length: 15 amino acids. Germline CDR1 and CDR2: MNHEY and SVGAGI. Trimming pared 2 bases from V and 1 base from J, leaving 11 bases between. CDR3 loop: CASSYPGRKNTEAFF. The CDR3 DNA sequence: TGTGCCAGCAGTTACCCTGGCAGAAAGAACACTGAAGCTTTCTTT.

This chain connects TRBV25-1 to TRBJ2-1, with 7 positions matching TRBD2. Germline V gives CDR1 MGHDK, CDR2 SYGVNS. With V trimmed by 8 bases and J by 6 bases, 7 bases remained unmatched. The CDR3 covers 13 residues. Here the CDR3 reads CASGGGRANEQFF. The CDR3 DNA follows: TGTGCCAGCGGCGGGGGAAGGGCCAATGAGCAGTTCTTC. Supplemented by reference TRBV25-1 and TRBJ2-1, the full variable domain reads EADIYQTPRYLVIGTGKKITLECSQTMGHDKMYWYQQDPGMELHLIHYSYGVNSTEKGDLSSESTVSRIRTEHFPLTLESARPSHTSQYLCASGGGRANEQFFGPGTRLTVL.

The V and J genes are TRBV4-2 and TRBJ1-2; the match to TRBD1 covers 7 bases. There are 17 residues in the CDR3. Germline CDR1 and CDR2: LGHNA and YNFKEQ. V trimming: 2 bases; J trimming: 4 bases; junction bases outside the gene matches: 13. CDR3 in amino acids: CASSQFWGQRSGYGYTF. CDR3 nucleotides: TGTGCCAGCAGCCAATTTTGGGGACAGCGCTCAGGCTATGGCTACACCTTC.

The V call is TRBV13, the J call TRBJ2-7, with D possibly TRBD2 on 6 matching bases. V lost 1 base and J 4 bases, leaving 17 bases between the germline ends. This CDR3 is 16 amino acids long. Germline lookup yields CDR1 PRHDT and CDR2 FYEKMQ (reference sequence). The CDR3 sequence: CASSLAPGTGDYEQYF. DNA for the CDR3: TGTGCCAGCAGCTTAGCTCCCGGGACTGGGGATTACGAGCAGTACTTC.

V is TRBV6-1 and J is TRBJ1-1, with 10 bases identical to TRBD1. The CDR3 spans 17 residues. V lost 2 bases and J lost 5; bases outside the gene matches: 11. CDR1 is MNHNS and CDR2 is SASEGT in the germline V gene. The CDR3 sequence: CASSERDRGYMVTEAFF. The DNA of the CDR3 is TGTGCCAGCAGTGAAAGGGACAGGGGTTATATGGTGACTGAAGCTTTCTTT.

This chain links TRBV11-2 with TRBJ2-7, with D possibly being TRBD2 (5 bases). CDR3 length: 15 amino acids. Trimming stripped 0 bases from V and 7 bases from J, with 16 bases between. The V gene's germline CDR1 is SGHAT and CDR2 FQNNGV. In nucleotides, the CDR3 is TGTGCCAGCAGCTTAGATCCCCGGGATCCCCCGGAGCAGTACTTC. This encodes CASSLDPRDPPEQYF. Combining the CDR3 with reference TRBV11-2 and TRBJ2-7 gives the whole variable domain EAGVAQSPRYKIIEKRQSVAFWCNPISGHATLYWYQQILGQGPKLLIQFQNNGVVDDSQLPKDRFSAERLKGVDSTLKIQPAKLEDSAVYLCASSLDPRDPPEQYFGPGTRLTVT.

CDR3 in amino acids: CASSLTGNPSNYGYTF. The CDR3 nucleotides are TGTGCCAGCAGTTTAACAGGGAATCCCTCTAACTATGGCTACACCTTC. V is TRBV6-5 and J is TRBJ1-2; a possible D gene is TRBD1 (6 bases). The V gene lost 4 bases and the J gene lost 0 bases, with 15 bases spanning the gap. The length of the CDR3 is 16 residues. The germline V gene has CDR1 MNHEY and CDR2 SVGAGI.

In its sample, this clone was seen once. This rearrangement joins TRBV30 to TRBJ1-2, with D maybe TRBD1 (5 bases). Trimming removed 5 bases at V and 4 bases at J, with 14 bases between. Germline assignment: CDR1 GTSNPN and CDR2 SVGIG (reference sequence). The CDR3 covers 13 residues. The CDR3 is CAWVGGIRYGYTF. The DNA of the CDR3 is TGTGCCTGGGTCGGGGGGATACGCTATGGCTACACCTTC.

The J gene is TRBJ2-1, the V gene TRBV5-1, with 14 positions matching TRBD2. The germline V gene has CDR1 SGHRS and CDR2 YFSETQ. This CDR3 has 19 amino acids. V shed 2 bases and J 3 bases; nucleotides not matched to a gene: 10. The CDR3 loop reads CASSLRLAGGPTYYNEQFF. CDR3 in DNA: TGCGCCAGCAGCTTAAGACTAGCGGGAGGGCCGACCTACTACAATGAGCAGTTCTTC.

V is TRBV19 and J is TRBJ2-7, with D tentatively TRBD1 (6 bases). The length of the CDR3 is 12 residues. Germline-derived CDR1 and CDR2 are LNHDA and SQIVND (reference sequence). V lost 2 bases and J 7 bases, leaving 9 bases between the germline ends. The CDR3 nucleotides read TGTGCCAGTAGTATAAACAGGGAAGAGCAGTACTTC. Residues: CASSINREEQYF.